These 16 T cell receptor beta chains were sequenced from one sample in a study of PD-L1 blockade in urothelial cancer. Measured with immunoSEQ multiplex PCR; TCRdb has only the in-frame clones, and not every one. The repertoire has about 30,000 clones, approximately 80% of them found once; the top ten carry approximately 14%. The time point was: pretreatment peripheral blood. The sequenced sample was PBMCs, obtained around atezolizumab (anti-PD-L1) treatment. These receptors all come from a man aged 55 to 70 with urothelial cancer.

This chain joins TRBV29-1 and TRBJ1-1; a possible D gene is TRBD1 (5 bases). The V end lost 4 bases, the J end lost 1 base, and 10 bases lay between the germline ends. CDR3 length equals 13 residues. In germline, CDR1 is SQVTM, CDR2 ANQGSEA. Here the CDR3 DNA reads TGCAGCGTTGCCAGGGTGGCGAACACTGAAGCTTTCTTT. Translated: CSVARVANTEAFF.

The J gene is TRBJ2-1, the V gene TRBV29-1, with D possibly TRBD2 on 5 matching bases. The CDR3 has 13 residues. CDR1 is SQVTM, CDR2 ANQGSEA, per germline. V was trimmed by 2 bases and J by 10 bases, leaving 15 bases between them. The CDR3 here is CSVEPRGKREQFF. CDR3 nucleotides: TGCAGCGTTGAACCCCGAGGGAAAAGAGAGCAGTTCTTC.

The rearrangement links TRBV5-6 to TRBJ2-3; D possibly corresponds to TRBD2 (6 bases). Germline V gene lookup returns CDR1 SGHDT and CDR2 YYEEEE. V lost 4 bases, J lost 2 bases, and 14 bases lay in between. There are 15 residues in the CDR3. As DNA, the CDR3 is TGTGCCAGCAGCACCCTCGGGACTTCCACAGATACGCAGTATTTT. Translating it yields CASSTLGTSTDTQYF.

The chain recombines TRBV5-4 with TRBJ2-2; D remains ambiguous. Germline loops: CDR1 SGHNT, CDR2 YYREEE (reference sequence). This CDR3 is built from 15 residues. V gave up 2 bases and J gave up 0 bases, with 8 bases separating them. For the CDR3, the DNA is TGTGCCAGCAGCTTAGCGTCTTCGAACACCGGGGAGCTGTTTTTT. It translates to CASSLASSNTGELFF.

DNA for the CDR3: TGTGCCAGCTCCGGGGGGTCCTACAATGAGCAGTTCTTC. It specifies CASSGGSYNEQFF. The rearrangement joins TRBV7-3 to TRBJ2-1; 7 bases map to TRBD2. V gave up 8 bases and J gave up 1 base; unmatched junction bases: 2. Germline assignment: CDR1 SGHTA and CDR2 FQGTGA. The CDR3 covers 13 residues. Filled out from reference TRBV7-3 and TRBJ2-1, the complete variable domain reads GAGVSQTPSNKVTEKGKYVELRCDPISGHTALYWYRQSLGQGPEFLIYFQGTGAADDSGLPNDRFFAVRPEGSVSTLKIQRTERGDSAVYLCASSGGSYNEQFFGPGTRLTVL.

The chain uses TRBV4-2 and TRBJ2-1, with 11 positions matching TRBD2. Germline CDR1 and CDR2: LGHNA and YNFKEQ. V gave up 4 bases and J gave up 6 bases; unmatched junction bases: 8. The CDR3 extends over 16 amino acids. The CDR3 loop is CASSPKGLAEGNEQFF. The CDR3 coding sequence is TGTGCCAGCAGCCCTAAGGGACTAGCGGAGGGCAATGAGCAGTTCTTC.

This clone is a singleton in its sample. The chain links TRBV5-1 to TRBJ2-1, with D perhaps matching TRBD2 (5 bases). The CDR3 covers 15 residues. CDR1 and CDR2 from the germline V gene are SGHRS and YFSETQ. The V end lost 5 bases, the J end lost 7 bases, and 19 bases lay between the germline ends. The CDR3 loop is CASSPRRGSGNEQFF. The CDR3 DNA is TGCGCCAGCAGTCCTAGGAGAGGGAGCGGAAATGAGCAGTTCTTC.

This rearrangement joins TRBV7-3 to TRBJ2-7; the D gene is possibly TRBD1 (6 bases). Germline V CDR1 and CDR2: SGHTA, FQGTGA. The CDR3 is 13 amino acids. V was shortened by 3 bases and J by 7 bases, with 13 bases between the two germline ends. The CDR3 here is CASSFGSQGEQYF. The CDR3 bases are TGTGCCAGCAGCTTTGGGAGCCAGGGGGAGCAGTACTTC.

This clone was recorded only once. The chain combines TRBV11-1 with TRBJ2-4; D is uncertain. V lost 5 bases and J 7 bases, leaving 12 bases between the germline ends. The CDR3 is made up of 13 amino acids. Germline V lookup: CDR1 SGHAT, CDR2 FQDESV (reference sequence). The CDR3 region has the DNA TGTGCCAGCAGCCAGTCGCTTTCGAACATTCAGTACTTC. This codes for CASSQSLSNIQYF. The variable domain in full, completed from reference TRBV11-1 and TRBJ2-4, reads EAEVAQSPRYKITEKSQAVAFWCDPISGHATLYWYRQILGQGPELLVQFQDESVVDDSQLPKDRFSAERLKGVDSTLKIQPAELGDSAMYLCASSQSLSNIQYFGAGTRLSVL.

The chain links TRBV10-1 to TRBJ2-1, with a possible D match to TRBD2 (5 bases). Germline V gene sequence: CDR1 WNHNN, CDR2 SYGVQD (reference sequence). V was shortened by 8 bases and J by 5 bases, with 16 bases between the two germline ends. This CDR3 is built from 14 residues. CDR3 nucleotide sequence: TGCGCCAGCCTTCCAAGCGGAGTCGACAATGAGCAGTTCTTC. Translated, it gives CASLPSGVDNEQFF.

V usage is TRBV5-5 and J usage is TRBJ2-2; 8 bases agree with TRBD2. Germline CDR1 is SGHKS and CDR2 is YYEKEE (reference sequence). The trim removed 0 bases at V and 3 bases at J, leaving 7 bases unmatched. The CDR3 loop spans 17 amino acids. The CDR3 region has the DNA TGTGCCAGCAGCTTGGAAGTTAGCGGGGCATACACCGGGGAGCTGTTTTTT. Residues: CASSLEVSGAYTGELFF.

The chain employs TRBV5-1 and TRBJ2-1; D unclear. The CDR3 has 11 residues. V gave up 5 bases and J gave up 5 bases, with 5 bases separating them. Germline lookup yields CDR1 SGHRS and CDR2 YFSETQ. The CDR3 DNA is TGCGCCAGCAGTGTAGACAATGAGCAGTTCTTC. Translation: CASSVDNEQFF.

The CDR3 coding sequence is TGTGCCAGCAGCTTGATAAGCTCGCCGGGGGGCTACACCTTC. Protein product: CASSLISSPGGYTF. This chain connects TRBV5-6 to TRBJ1-2; no definite D call. The germline gives CDR1 SGHDT, CDR2 YYEEEE. The V and J ends lost 1 base and 8 bases respectively, with 15 bases between them. The CDR3 runs 14 residues. Full variable domain (outside the CDR3, taken from reference TRBV5-6 and TRBJ1-2): DAGVTQSPTHLIKTRGQQVTLRCSPKSGHDTVSWYQQALGQGPQFIFQYYEEEERQRGNFPDRFSGHQFPNYSSELNVNALLLGDSALYLCASSLISSPGGYTFGSGTRLTVV.

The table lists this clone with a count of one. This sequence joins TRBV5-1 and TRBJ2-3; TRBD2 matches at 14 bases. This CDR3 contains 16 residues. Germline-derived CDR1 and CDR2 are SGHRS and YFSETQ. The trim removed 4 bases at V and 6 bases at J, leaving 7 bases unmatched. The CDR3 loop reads CASSPGLAGGADTQYF. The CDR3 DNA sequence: TGCGCCAGCAGCCCCGGACTAGCGGGAGGTGCCGATACGCAGTATTTT. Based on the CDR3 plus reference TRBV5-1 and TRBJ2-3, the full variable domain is KAGVTQTPRYLIKTRGQQVTLSCSPISGHRSVSWYQQTPGQGLQFLFEYFSETQRNKGNFPGRFSGRQFSNSRSEMNVSTLELGDSALYLCASSPGLAGGADTQYFGPGTRLTVL.

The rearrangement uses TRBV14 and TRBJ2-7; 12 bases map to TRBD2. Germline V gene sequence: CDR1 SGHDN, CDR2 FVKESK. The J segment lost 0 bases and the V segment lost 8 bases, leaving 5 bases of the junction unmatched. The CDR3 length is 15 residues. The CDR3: CASGRGLAGSYEQYF. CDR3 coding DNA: TGTGCCAGCGGGAGGGGACTAGCGGGCTCCTACGAGCAGTACTTC.

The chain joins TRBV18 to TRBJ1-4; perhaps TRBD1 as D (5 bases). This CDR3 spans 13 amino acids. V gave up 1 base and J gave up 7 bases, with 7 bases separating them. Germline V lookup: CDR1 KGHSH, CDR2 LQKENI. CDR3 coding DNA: TGTGCCAGCTCACCACGGGGGGGTGAAAAACTGTTTTTT. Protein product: CASSPRGGEKLFF.